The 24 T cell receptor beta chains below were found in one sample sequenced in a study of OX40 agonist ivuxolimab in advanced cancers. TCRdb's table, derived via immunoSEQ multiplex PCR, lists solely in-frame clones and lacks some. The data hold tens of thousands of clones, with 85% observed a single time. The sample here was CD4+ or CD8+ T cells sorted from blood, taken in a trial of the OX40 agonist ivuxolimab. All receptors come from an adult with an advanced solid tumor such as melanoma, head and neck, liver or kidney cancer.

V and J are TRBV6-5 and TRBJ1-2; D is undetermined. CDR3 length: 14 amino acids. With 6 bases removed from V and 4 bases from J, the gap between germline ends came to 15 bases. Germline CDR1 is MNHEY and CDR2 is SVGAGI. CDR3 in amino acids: CASSPPEGGYGYTF. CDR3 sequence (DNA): TGTGCCAGCAGCCCCCCCGAGGGAGGCTATGGCTACACCTTC.

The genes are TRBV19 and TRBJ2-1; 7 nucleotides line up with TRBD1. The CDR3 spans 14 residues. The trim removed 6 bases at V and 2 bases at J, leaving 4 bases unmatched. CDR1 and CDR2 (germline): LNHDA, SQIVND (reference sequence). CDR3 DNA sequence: TGTGCCAGTAGGACAGGGTTTGCCTACAATGAGCAGTTCTTC. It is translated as CASRTGFAYNEQFF.

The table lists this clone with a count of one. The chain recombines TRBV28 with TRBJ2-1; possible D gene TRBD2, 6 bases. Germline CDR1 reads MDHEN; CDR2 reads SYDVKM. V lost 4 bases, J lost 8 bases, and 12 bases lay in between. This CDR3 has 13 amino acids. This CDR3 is CASSSMGLYEQFF. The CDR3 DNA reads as TGTGCCAGCAGTTCTATGGGACTCTATGAGCAGTTCTTC.

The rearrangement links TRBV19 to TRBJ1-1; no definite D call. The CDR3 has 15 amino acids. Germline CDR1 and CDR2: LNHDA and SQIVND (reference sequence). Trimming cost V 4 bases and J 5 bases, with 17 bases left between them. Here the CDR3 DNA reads TGTGCCAGTAGTACCCTGGGCCTAGGGAGGACTGAAGCTTTCTTT. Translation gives CASSTLGLGRTEAFF. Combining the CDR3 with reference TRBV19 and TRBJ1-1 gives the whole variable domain DGGITQSPKYLFRKEGQNVTLSCEQNLNHDAMYWYRQDPGQGLRLIYYSQIVNDFQKGDIAEGYSVSREKKESFPLTVTSAQKNPTAFYLCASSTLGLGRTEAFFGQGTRLTVV.

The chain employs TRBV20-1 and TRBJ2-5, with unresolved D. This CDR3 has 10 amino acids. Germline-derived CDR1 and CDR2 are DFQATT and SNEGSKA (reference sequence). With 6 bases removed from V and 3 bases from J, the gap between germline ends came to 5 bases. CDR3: CSALKETQYF. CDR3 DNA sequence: TGCAGTGCGCTGAAAGAGACCCAGTACTTC.

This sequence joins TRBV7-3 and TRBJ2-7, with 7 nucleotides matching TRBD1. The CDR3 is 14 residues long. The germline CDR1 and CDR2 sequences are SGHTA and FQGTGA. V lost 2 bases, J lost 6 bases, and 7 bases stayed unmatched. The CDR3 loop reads CASSLPKDRVEQYF. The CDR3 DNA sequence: TGTGCCAGCAGCTTACCCAAAGACAGGGTCGAGCAGTACTTC.

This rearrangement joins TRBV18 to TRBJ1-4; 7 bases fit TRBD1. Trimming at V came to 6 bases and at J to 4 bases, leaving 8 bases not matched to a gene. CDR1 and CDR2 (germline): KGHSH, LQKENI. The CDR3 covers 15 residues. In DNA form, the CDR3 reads TGTGCCAGCTCCCGCCGGGACAGTGATAATGAAAAACTGTTTTTT. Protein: CASSRRDSDNEKLFF.

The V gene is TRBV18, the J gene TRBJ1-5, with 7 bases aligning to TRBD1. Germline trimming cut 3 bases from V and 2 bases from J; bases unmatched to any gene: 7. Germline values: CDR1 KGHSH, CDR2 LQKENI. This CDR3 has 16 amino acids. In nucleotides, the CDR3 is TGTGCCAGCTCACCCCAACAGGGGATGGGCAATCAGCCCCAGCATTTT. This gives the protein CASSPQQGMGNQPQHF. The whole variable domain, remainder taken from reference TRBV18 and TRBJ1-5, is NAGVMQNPRHLVRRRGQEARLRCSPMKGHSHVYWYRQLPEEGLKFMVYLQKENIIDESGMPKERFSAEFPKEGPSILRIQQVVRGDSAAYFCASSPQQGMGNQPQHFGDGTRLSIL.

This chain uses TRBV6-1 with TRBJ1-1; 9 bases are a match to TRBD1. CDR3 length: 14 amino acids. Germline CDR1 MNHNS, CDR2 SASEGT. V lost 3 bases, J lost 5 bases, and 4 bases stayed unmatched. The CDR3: CASSEVGQGTEAFF. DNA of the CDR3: TGTGCCAGCAGTGAGGTAGGACAGGGGACTGAAGCTTTCTTT.

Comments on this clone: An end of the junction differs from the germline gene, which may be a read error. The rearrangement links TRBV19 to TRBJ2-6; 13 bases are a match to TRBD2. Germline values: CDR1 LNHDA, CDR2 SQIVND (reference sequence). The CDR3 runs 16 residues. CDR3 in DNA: TGTGCCAGTAGTCCAGACACTAGCGGGAGGGCCATCGTCCTGACTTTC. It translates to CASSPDTSGRAIVLTF. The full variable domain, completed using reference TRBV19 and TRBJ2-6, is DGGITQSPKYLFRKEGQNVTLSCEQNLNHDAMYWYRQDPGQGLRLIYYSQIVNDFQKGDIAEGYSVSREKKESFPLTVTSAQKNPTAFYLCASSPDTSGRAIVLTFGAGSRLTVL.

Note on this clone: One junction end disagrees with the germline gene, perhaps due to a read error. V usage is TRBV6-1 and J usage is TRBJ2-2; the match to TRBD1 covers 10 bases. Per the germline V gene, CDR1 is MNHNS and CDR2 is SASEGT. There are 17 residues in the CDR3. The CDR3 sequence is CASSEGQGVTNTGELFF. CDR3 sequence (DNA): TGTGCCAGCAGCGAAGGACAGGGGGTCACGAACACCGGGGAGCTGTTTTTT.

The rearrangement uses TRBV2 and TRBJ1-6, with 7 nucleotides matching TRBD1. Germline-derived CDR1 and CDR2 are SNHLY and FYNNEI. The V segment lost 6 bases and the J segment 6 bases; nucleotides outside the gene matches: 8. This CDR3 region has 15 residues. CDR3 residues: CASREQGSPNSPLHF. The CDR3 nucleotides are TGTGCCAGCAGGGAACAGGGGTCGCCTAATTCACCCCTCCACTTT.

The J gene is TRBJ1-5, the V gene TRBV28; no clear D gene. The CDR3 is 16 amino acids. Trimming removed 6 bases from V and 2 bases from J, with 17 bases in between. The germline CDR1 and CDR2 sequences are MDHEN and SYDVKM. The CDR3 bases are TGTGCCAGCAGAAGCCGGGCCAAGGAGGGCAATCAGCCCCAGCATTTT. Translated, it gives CASRSRAKEGNQPQHF.

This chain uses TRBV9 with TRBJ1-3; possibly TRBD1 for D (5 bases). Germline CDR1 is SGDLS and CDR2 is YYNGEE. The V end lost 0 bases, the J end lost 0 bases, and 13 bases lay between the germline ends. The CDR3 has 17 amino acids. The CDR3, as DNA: TGTGCCAGCAGCGTAGGTGGACATAGGAGCTCTGGAAACACCATATATTTT. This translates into CASSVGGHRSSGNTIYF.

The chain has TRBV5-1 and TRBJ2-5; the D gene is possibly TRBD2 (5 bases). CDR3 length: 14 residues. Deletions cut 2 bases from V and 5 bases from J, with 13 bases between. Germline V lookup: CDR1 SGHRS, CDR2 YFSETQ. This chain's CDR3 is CASSLTDPGETQYF. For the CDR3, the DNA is TGCGCCAGCAGCTTAACGGACCCGGGGGAGACCCAGTACTTC.

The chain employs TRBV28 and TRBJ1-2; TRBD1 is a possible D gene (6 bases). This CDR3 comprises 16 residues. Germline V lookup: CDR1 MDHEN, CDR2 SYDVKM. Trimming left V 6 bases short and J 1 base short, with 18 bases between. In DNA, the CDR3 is TGTGCCAGCAGCCAATACGGACAGAGAATTAACTATGGCTACACCTTC. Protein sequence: CASSQYGQRINYGYTF.

For the CDR3, the DNA is TGCAGCGTTCTCCGAACCACAGGCGGGGAGCTGTTTTTT. It yields the protein CSVLRTTGGELFF. V is TRBV29-1 and J is TRBJ2-2, with a tentative D call TRBD1 (5 bases). CDR3 length: 13 amino acids. Germline CDR1 and CDR2: SQVTM and ANQGSEA. V dropped 5 bases and J dropped 7 bases, with 14 bases sitting between them.

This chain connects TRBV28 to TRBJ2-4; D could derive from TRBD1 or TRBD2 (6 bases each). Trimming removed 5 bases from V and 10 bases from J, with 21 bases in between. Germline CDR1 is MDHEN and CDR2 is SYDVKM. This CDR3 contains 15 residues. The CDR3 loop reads CASSPPVGGSGIQYF. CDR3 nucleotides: TGTGCCAGCAGTCCGCCCGTCGGGGGCTCAGGAATTCAGTACTTC.

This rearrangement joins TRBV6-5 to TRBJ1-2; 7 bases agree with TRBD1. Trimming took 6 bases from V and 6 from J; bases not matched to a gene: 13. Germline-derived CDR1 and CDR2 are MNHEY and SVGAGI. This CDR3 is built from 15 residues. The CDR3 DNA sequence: TGTGCCAGCAGCTACAGGGGACCGCAAGGAGATGGCTACACCTTC. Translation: CASSYRGPQGDGYTF.

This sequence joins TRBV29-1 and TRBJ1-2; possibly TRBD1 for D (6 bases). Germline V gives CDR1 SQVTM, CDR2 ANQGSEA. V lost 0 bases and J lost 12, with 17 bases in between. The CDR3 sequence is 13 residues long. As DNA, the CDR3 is TGCAGCGTTGAAGATAAGCGGATGGGGGGCCACACCTTC. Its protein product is CSVEDKRMGGHTF.

The CDR3 DNA reads TGTGCCAGCAGCTTATTACCAGGGTTTTCAGATACGCAGTATTTT. Its translation is CASSLLPGFSDTQYF. The V gene is TRBV7-2, the J gene TRBJ2-3; TRBD1 might be the D (5 bases). This CDR3 comprises 15 residues. The ends were cut back, 2 bases at V and 4 bases at J, with 13 bases in the middle. Germline V lookup: CDR1 SGHTA, CDR2 FQGNSA.

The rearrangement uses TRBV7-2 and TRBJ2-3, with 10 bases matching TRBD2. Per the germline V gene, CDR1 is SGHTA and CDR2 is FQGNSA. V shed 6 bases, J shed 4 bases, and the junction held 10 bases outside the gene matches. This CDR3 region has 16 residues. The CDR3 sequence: CASRVGLAGVADTQYF. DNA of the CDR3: TGTGCCAGCAGGGTAGGGCTAGCGGGAGTAGCAGATACGCAGTATTTT.

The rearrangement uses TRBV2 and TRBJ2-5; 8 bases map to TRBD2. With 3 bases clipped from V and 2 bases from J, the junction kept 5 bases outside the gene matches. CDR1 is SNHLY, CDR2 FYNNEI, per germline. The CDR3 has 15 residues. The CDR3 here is CASSDIAGLQETQYF. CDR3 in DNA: TGTGCCAGCAGTGATATAGCGGGACTACAAGAGACCCAGTACTTC.

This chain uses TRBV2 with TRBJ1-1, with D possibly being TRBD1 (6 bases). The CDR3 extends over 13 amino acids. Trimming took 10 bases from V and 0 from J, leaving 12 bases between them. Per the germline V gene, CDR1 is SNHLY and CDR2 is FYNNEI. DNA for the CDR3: TGTGCCAACCTGTACAGGGTGAACACTGAAGCTTTCTTT. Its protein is CANLYRVNTEAFF.